This T cell receptor beta chain was sequenced for a study of T cells after yellow fever vaccination. V was trimmed by 7 bases and J by 4 bases, leaving 16 bases between them. The CDR3 has 14 amino acids. Germline values: CDR1 SEHNR, CDR2 FQNEAQ (reference sequence). MiXCR was run by TCRdb on the 5' RACE reads, yielding one entry per CDR3 protein. This sample has approximately 600,000 distinct CDR3 sequences, with about 12% found just once. This clonotype occurred many times. This clonotype originated in a man aged 25 to 40 who received the YFV17D yellow fever vaccine. Sequences were derived from PBMCs, sampled on the day of the yellow fever booster vaccination. The V gene is TRBV7-9, the J gene TRBJ1-2, with a possible D match to TRBD1 (6 bases). The CDR3 sequence is CASTTGYGAYGYTF. The DNA of the CDR3 is TGTGCCAGCACCACAGGGTACGGGGCCTATGGCTACACCTTC.